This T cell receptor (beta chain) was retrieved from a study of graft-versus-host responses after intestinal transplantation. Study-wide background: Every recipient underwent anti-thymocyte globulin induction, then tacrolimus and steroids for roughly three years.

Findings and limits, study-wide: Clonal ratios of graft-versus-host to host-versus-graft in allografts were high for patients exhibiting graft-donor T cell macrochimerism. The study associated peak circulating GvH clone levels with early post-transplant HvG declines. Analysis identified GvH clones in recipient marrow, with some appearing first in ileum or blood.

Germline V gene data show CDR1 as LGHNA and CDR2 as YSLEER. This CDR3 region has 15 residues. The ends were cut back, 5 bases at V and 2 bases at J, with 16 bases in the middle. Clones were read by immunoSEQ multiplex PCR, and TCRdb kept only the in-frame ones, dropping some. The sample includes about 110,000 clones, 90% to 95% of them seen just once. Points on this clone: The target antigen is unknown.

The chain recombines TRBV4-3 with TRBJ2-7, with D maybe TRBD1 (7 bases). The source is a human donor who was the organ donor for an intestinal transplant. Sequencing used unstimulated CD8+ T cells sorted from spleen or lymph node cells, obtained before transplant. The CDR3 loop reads CASSARDSNTYEQYF. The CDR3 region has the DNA TGCGCCAGCAGCGCGCGGGACAGTAATACCTACGAGCAGTACTTC.